This T cell receptor (beta chain) was captured in a study of T-cell memory formation after mild COVID-19. Study as a whole: Largely, the TCR clusters proved donor specific. Whole-study results and caveats: Cross-reactive memory appears to have joined, as suggested by some responding clones showing up in pre-infection memory.

As to this clonotype: The antigen remains unidentified.

Trimming left V 2 bases short and J 8 bases short, with 17 bases between. The CDR3 is made up of 15 amino acids. Per germline, CDR1 SGHRS and CDR2 YFSETQ. A 5'RACE reaction primed in the constant segment made cDNA libraries of TCR alpha and TCR beta, and these carried sample barcodes and UMIs. TCRdb re-derived calls from the 5' RACE reads in MiXCR, one entry per CDR3 protein. The sample consists of about 400,000 distinct CDR3 sequences, 13% to 15% of them appearing once. Sequencing used PBMCs or a T cell subset sorted from them (not recorded which). The chain uses TRBV5-1 and TRBJ2-1; D may be TRBD1 (6 bases). The source of this sequence is a man younger than 30 who had mild COVID-19 (a few samples of this study predate the infection). Cell type and time point are not known. The CDR3 DNA reads TGCGCCAGCAGCTTCATCCGGGACACCGGCGATGAGCAGTTCTTC. It encodes CASSFIRDTGDEQFF.